This TCR beta chain was observed in a study of T cells in Graves' hyperthyroidism and ophthalmopathy. This clonotype has a count of ten or more. Amplified regions were TCR beta CDR3 sequences from RNA transcripts. A first-round RT-PCR of the TCR CDR3 used the HTBI primer set. MiXCR, applied by TCRdb to the multiplex PCR reads, yields one record per CDR3 protein. The table records 700,000 to 950,000 distinct CDR3 sequences, over 35% of them present only once. Sequencing used blood. This receptor was taken from a woman in her 40s with Graves' hyperthyroidism.

In DNA form, the CDR3 reads TGCGCCAGCAGCGAGGGACAGGGACACACCTTC. Translated: CASSEGQGHTF. V is TRBV5-1 and J is TRBJ1-2; 9 bases match TRBD1. The CDR3 runs to 11 residues. Trimming at V came to 4 bases and at J to 12 bases, leaving 4 bases not matched to a gene. CDR1 is SGHRS and CDR2 is YFSETQ in the germline V gene.